This T cell receptor beta chain emerged from a study of blood T cell repertoires in COVID-19. V lost 1 base, J lost 6 bases, and 17 bases stayed unmatched. CDR3 length equals 19 residues. CDR1 and CDR2 from the germline V gene are LGHNT and FRNRAP. Repertoires were generated with immunoSEQ multiplex PCR, while TCRdb's copy carries only in-frame clones and drops some. The data show about 190,000 clones, less than 85% seen once. Sequenced material: PBMCs or T cells enriched from blood (not recorded which). This receptor was taken from a young woman who had recovered from COVID-19. J is TRBJ2-1 and V is TRBV12-5, with 8 bases identical to TRBD2. The CDR3 is CASGLAPPLPGGPSNEQFF. The CDR3 DNA reads TGTGCTAGTGGTTTGGCACCTCCTCTCCCGGGAGGGCCAAGCAATGAGCAGTTCTTC.